This T cell receptor (beta chain) was found in a study of blood T cell repertoires in COVID-19. Overall study context: Sites across the United States, Italy and Spain contributed samples from acute and convalescent COVID-19. T cells, B-cell-depleted T cells, or PBMCs provided the cDNA or gDNA that served as material.

In the original analysis: Reference gene primers were amplified, and this amplification served to estimate nucleated cell counts. Method: immunoSEQ multiplex PCR; TCRdb's copy keeps in-frame clones and lacks some. V and J calls and clone size follow that table, whereas D and trimming were derived from the DNA. The sample contains 110,000 or so clones, around 84% of which appear only once. Germline CDR1 reads SNHLY; CDR2 reads FYNNEI. Trimming left V 1 base short and J 2 bases short, with 12 bases between. The CDR3 length is 16 residues. Sequencing used peripheral blood. The J gene is TRBJ2-1, the V gene TRBV2, with a tentative D call TRBD2 (7 bases). This clonotype was sampled from a woman in her thirties or forties with acute or convalescent COVID-19. CDR3 coding DNA: TGTGCCAGCAGTGAAGTGGCGGGGGCCCCCTACAATGAGCAGTTCTTC. Translated, it gives CASSEVAGAPYNEQFF.